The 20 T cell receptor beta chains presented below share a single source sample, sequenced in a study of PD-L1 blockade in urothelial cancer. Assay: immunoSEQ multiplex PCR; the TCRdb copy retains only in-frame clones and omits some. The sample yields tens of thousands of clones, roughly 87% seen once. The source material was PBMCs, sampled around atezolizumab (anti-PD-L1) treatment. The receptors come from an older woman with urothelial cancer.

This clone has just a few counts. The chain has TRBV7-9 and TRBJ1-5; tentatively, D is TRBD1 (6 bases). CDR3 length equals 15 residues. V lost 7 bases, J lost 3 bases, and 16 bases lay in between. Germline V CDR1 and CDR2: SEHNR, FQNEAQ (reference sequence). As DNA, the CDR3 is TGTGCCAGCACAACAGGGAGTCGGAACAATCAGCCCCAGCATTTT. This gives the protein CASTTGSRNNQPQHF.

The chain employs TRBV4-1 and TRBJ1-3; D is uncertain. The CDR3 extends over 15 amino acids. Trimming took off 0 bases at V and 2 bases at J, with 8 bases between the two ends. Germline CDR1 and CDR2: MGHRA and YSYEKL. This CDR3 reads CASSQDGGAGNTIYF. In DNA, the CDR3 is TGCGCCAGCAGCCAAGACGGAGGAGCTGGAAACACCATATATTTT.

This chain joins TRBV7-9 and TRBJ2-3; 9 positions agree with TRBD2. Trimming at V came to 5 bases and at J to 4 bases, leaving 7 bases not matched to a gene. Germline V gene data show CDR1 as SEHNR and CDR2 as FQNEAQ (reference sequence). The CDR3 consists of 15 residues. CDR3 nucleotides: TGTGCCAGCAGCCAGCGGACTAGCGTAGCAGATACGCAGTATTTT. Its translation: CASSQRTSVADTQYF.

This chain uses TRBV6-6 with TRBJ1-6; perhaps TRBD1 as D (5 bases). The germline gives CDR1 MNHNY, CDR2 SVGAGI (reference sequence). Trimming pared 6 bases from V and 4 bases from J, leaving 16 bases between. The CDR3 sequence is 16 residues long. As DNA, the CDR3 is TGTGCCAGCAGCCCTTTTGGACATAAGTATAATTCACCCCTCCACTTT. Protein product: CASSPFGHKYNSPLHF.

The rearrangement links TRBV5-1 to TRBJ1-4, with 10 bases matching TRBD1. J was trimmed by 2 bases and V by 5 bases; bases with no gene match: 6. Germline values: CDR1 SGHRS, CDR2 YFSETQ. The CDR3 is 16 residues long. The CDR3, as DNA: TGCGCCAGCAGGACCGGGACAGGGGCGACTAATGAAAAACTGTTTTTT. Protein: CASRTGTGATNEKLFF.

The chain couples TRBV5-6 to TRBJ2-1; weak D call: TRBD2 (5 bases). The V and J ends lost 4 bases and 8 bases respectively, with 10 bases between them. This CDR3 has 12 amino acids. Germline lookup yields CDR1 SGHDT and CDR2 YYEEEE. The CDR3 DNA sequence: TGTGCCAGCAGCGCCCGGCGGGATGAGCAGTTCTTC. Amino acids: CASSARRDEQFF.

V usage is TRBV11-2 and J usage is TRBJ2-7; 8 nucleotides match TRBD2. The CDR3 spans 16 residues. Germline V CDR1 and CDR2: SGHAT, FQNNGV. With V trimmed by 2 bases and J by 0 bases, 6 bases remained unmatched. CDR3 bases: TGTGCCAGCAGCTTATACCGCGGGGGGCTCTCCTACGAGCAGTACTTC. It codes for CASSLYRGGLSYEQYF.

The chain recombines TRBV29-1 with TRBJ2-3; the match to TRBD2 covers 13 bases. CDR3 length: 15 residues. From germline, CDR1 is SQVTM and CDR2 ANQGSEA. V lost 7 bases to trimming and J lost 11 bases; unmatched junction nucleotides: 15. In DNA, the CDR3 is TGCAGCGCCCGGTCCCCACTAGCGGGGGGGGAGGGGCAGTATTTT. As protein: CSARSPLAGGEGQYF.

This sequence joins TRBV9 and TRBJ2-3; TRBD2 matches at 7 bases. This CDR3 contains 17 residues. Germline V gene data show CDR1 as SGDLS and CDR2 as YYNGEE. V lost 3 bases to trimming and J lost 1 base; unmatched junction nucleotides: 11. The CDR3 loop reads CASSAHKPGGGTDTQYF. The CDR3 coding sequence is TGTGCCAGCAGCGCACACAAACCGGGAGGAGGCACAGATACGCAGTATTTT.

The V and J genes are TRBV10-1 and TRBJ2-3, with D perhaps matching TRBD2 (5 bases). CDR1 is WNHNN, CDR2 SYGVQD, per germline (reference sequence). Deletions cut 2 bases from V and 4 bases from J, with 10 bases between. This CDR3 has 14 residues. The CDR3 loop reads CASSEDRGSDTQYF. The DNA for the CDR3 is TGCGCCAGCAGTGAGGATAGAGGGTCAGATACGCAGTATTTT.

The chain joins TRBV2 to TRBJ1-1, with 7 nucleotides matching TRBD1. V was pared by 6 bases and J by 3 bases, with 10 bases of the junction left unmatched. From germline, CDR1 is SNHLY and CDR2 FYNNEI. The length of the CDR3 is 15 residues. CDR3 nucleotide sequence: TGTGCCAGCAGGAAGAGACAGGGAGAGGACACTGAAGCTTTCTTT. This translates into CASRKRQGEDTEAFF.

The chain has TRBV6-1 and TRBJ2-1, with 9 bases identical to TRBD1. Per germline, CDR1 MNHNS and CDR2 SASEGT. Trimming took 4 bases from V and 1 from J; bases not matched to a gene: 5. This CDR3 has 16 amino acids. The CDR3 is CASSVQGATSYNEQFF. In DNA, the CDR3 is TGTGCCAGCAGTGTACAGGGGGCGACATCCTACAATGAGCAGTTCTTC.

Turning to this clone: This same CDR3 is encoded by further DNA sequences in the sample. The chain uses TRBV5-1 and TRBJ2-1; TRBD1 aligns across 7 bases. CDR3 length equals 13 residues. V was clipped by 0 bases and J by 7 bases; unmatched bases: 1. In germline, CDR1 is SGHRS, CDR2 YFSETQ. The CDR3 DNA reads TGCGCCAGCAGCTTGGGACAGGGTAATGAGCAGTTCTTC. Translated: CASSLGQGNEQFF.

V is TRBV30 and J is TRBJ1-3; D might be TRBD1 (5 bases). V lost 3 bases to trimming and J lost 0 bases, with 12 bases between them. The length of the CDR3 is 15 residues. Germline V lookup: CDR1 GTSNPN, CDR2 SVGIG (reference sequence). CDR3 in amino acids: CAWSRDSNSGNTIYF. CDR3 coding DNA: TGTGCCTGGAGCCGGGACTCAAACTCTGGAAACACCATATATTTT.

CDR3 sequence: CASSRQRTGKETQYF. The CDR3, as DNA: TGTGCCAGCAGCCGCCAAAGGACAGGGAAAGAGACCCAGTACTTC. J is TRBJ2-5 and V is TRBV5-6; 8 positions match TRBD1. V shed 4 bases, J shed 3 bases, and the junction held 8 bases outside the gene matches. The germline gives CDR1 SGHDT, CDR2 YYEEEE. The CDR3 is 15 residues long.

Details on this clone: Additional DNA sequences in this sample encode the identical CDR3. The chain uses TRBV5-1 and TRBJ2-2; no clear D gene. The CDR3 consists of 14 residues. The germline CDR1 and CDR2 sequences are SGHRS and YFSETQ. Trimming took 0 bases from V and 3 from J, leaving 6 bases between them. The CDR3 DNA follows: TGCGCCAGCAGCTTGGCCTTAGACACCGGGGAGCTGTTTTTT. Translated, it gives CASSLALDTGELFF.

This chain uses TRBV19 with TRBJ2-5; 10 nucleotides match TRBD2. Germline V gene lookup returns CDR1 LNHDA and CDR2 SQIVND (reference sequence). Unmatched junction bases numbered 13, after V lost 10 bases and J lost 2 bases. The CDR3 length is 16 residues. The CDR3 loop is CATRERTSGDQETQYF. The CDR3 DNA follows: TGTGCCACCAGGGAACGGACTAGCGGCGATCAAGAGACCCAGTACTTC.

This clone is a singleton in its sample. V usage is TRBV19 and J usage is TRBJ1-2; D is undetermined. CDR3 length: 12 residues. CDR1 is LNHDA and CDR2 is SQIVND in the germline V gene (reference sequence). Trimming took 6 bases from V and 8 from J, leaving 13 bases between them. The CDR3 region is CASRRKEGGYTF. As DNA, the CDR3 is TGTGCCAGTAGGAGGAAAGAAGGCGGCTACACCTTC.

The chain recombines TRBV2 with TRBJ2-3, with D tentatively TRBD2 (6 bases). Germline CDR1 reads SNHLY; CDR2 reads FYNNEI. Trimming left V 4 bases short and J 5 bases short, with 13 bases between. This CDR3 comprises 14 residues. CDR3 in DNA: TGTGCCAGCAGTGTCTGGGGAGCGGGAGATACGCAGTATTTT. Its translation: CASSVWGAGDTQYF.

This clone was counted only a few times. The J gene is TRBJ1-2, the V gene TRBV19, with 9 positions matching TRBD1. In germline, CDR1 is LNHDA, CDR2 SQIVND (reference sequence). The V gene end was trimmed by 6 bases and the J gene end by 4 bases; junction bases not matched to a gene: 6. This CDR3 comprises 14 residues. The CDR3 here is CASSHRGLIYGYTF. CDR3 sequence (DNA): TGTGCCAGTAGCCACAGGGGGCTCATCTATGGCTACACCTTC.